These 13 T cell receptor beta chains share one sample of origin, sequenced in a study of beta chain features in type 1 diabetes. Since all of the isolated RNA was reverse transcribed, expressed TCRB transcripts were what got sequenced. Libraries were prepared by immunoSEQ multiplex PCR; TCRdb keeps only in-frame clonotypes and omits some of them. The data show 130,000 to 150,000 clones, nearly 50% seen once. Specimen: Tregs from blood. Receptors originate from a man aged 18 to 29 in good health.

This chain uses TRBV30 with TRBJ2-7; 8 bases are shared with TRBD1. Germline CDR1 is GTSNPN and CDR2 is SVGIG (reference sequence). This CDR3 is built from 14 residues. The junction had 6 bases not matched to a gene; V was cut back by 2 bases and J by 3 bases. CDR3 sequence reads: CAWSRSDRGYEQYF. DNA of the CDR3: TGTGCCTGGAGTCGGAGTGACAGGGGCTACGAGCAGTACTTC.

There are a few counts of this clone. The V gene is TRBV5-1, the J gene TRBJ1-1, with 8 bases matching TRBD1. The germline gives CDR1 SGHRS, CDR2 YFSETQ. The CDR3 runs to 16 residues. The V and J ends lost 0 bases and 4 bases, in that order; junction bases with no gene match: 8. CDR3 DNA sequence: TGCGCCAGCAGCTTGGTAGCAGGGGGCTGGGGCACTGAAGCTTTCTTT. It encodes CASSLVAGGWGTEAFF.

This chain connects TRBV5-6 to TRBJ1-5, with D possibly TRBD1 on 5 matching bases. The CDR3 runs 13 residues. The V end lost 4 bases, the J end lost 8 bases, and 13 bases lay between the germline ends. The germline gives CDR1 SGHDT, CDR2 YYEEEE. For the CDR3, the DNA is TGTGCCAGCAGCCCAGGGTTATATGAGCCCCAGCATTTT. This codes for CASSPGLYEPQHF.

The chain couples TRBV19 to TRBJ2-7, with 10 bases fitting TRBD1. Germline V gene lookup returns CDR1 LNHDA and CDR2 SQIVND (reference sequence). The CDR3 contains 15 residues. The V and J ends lost 5 bases and 3 bases, in that order; junction bases with no gene match: 7. CDR3 sequence (DNA): TGTGCCAGTAGTGCGGTGGGACAGGGGTTCTACGAGCAGTACTTC. It codes for CASSAVGQGFYEQYF.

V usage is TRBV29-1 and J usage is TRBJ2-7; TRBD1 agrees at 9 bases. This CDR3 has 13 residues. The ends lost 1 base at V and 3 bases at J; junction bases unmatched: 1. CDR1 and CDR2 (germline): SQVTM, ANQGSEA. CDR3 bases: TGCAGCGTTGAAGGACAGGGGGGCTACGAGCAGTACTTC. Translated, it gives CSVEGQGGYEQYF.

The genes are TRBV20-1 and TRBJ2-3; no firm D call. The germline V and J ends were trimmed by 6 bases and 7 bases, with 8 bases remaining between them. The CDR3 spans 10 residues. Germline assignment: CDR1 DFQATT and CDR2 SNEGSKA (reference sequence). CDR3: CSAAVNTQYF. CDR3 bases: TGCAGTGCCGCGGTAAATACGCAGTATTTT.

As to this clone: This sample includes further DNA sequences coding for the same CDR3. The V call is TRBV30, the J call TRBJ1-4, with D hard to call. CDR3 size: 14 residues. Per the germline V gene, CDR1 is GTSNPN and CDR2 is SVGIG (reference sequence). Trimming shortened V by 0 bases and J by 8 bases, and 13 bases separated the two germline ends. CDR3 coding DNA: TGTGCCTGGAGTGTAGATTGGAGAGGAGAAAAACTGTTTTTT. Residues: CAWSVDWRGEKLFF.

V is TRBV7-3 and J is TRBJ2-1, with D unclear. CDR1 and CDR2 (germline): SGHTA, FQGTGA. This CDR3 is built from 15 residues. Trimming left V 2 bases short and J 0 bases short, with 8 bases between. The CDR3 here is CASSLDSSSYNEQFF. Written as DNA, the CDR3 is TGTGCCAGCAGCTTAGACTCCAGCTCCTACAATGAGCAGTTCTTC. The full variable domain, its missing parts supplied by reference TRBV7-3 and TRBJ2-1, is GAGVSQTPSNKVTEKGKYVELRCDPISGHTALYWYRQSLGQGPEFLIYFQGTGAADDSGLPNDRFFAVRPEGSVSTLKIQRTERGDSAVYLCASSLDSSSYNEQFFGPGTRLTVL.

The chain employs TRBV28 and TRBJ1-2; 7 nucleotides line up with TRBD1. Germline V lookup: CDR1 MDHEN, CDR2 SYDVKM. The ends lost 8 bases at V and 8 bases at J; junction bases unmatched: 8. The CDR3 consists of 12 residues. CDR3 nucleotides: TGTGCCAGCTGGACAGGTCTCTACGGCTACACCTTC. It yields the protein CASWTGLYGYTF.

V and J are TRBV10-3 and TRBJ1-2; D is uncertain. CDR3 length: 14 residues. The germline V gene encodes CDR1 ENHRY and CDR2 SYGVKD. Trimming removed 2 bases at V and 6 bases at J, with 13 bases between. CDR3 sequence (DNA): TGTGCCATCAGTGAGACTGTGGGCATCGATGGCTACACCTTC. Encoded protein: CAISETVGIDGYTF.

CDR3 nucleotides: TGCGCCAGCAGCCAAGATCACCTACCTGGCTACACCTTC. It yields the protein CASSQDHLPGYTF. The chain couples TRBV4-3 to TRBJ1-2; D unclear. Germline V gene lookup returns CDR1 LGHNA and CDR2 YSLEER. The V and J ends lost 0 bases and 7 bases respectively, with 9 bases between them. The CDR3 has 13 amino acids.

V gene TRBV20-1 combines with J gene TRBJ1-1; D is unresolved. V was clipped by 6 bases and J by 3 bases, with 8 bases between them. Germline CDR1 is DFQATT and CDR2 is SNEGSKA (reference sequence). CDR3 length equals 11 residues. The CDR3 nucleotides are TGCAGTGCGGCACGGGACACTGAAGCTTTCTTT. Translating gives CSAARDTEAFF.

This chain links TRBV19 with TRBJ2-1; weak D call: TRBD2 (6 bases). This CDR3 has 13 amino acids. CDR1 is LNHDA and CDR2 is SQIVND in the germline V gene (reference sequence). V gave up 9 bases and J gave up 8 bases, with 17 bases separating them. CDR3: CASHGGGKYEQFF. In nucleotides, the CDR3 is TGTGCCAGCCACGGAGGAGGGAAATATGAGCAGTTCTTC.